The 19 T cell receptor beta chains reported below all come from one sample, sequenced in a study of memory CD4+ T cells and cytomegalovirus serostatus. Produced via immunoSEQ multiplex PCR; TCRdb's table is partial and in-frame only. The profile shows tens of thousands of clones, 82% of them singletons. The sort gate was single viable CD3+CD4+CD8-CD45RO+ cells for memory CD4+ T cells. Sample: memory CD4+ T cells from blood. These receptors all stem from an adult in good health and CMV-seronegative.

The CDR3 DNA reads TGTGCCAGCAGCCCCCACGCGGGGGTCCCGGAGACCCAGTACTTC. Encoded protein: CASSPHAGVPETQYF. V usage is TRBV7-3 and J usage is TRBJ2-5; 7 nucleotides line up with TRBD2. CDR1 is SGHTA, CDR2 FQGTGA, per germline. The V gene end was trimmed by 5 bases and the J gene end by 5 bases; junction bases not matched to a gene: 11. The CDR3 length is 15 residues. The entire variable domain, with the rest obtained from reference TRBV7-3 and TRBJ2-5, is as follows: GAGVSQTPSNKVTEKGKYVELRCDPISGHTALYWYRQSLGQGPEFLIYFQGTGAADDSGLPNDRFFAVRPEGSVSTLKIQRTERGDSAVYLCASSPHAGVPETQYFGPGTRLLVL.

The V gene is TRBV4-1, the J gene TRBJ1-3; 7 bases are shared with TRBD1. The CDR3 extends over 16 amino acids. From germline, CDR1 is MGHRA and CDR2 YSYEKL. Trimming took 3 bases from V and 4 from J; bases not matched to a gene: 9. The CDR3 reads CASSQETGWGGNTIYF. The CDR3 region has the DNA TGCGCCAGCAGCCAGGAGACAGGGTGGGGCGGAAACACCATATATTTT.

The gene calls are TRBV5-4 and TRBJ2-5; D possibly matches TRBD1 or TRBD2 (6 bases each). The germline V and J ends were trimmed by 0 bases and 1 base, with 7 bases remaining between them. This CDR3 is built from 14 residues. CDR1 is SGHNT and CDR2 is YYREEE in the germline V gene (reference sequence). CDR3 loop: CASSLAGAQETQYF. CDR3 nucleotide sequence: TGTGCCAGCAGCTTGGCGGGGGCCCAAGAGACCCAGTACTTC.

J is TRBJ2-7 and V is TRBV7-9; D unresolved. Trimming pared 5 bases from V and 4 bases from J, leaving 9 bases between. CDR1 is SEHNR, CDR2 FQNEAQ, per germline (reference sequence). This CDR3 has 12 amino acids. This CDR3 is CASSQKVYEQYF. In DNA form, the CDR3 reads TGTGCCAGCAGCCAAAAGGTTTACGAGCAGTACTTC.

The V and J genes are TRBV18 and TRBJ2-2, with 7 bases aligning to TRBD1. CDR3 length: 14 amino acids. V was pared by 4 bases and J by 7 bases, with 6 bases of the junction left unmatched. Looked up from germline, CDR1 is KGHSH and CDR2 is LQKENI. CDR3 sequence reads: CASSQGASDGELFF. In nucleotides, the CDR3 is TGTGCCAGCTCACAGGGGGCGTCGGACGGGGAGCTGTTTTTT.

V gene TRBV30 combines with J gene TRBJ2-1; TRBD1 is a possible D gene (6 bases). The germline V gene has CDR1 GTSNPN and CDR2 SVGIG (reference sequence). There are 15 residues in the CDR3. With 5 bases removed from V and 7 bases from J, the gap between germline ends came to 21 bases. In nucleotides, the CDR3 is TGTGCCTGGCAGGTCCTGTGGGGGCCGGAGAATGAGCAGTTCTTC. Translated: CAWQVLWGPENEQFF.

V gene TRBV6-5 combines with J gene TRBJ1-6, with TRBD1 matching over 7 bases. V lost 6 bases and J lost 7; bases outside the gene matches: 6. The CDR3 totals 14 residues. CDR1 MNHEY and CDR2 SVGAGI come from the germline V gene. CDR3 DNA: TGTGCCAGCAGAGGGACAGCTTACAATTCACCCCTCCACTTT. Amino acids: CASRGTAYNSPLHF.

This clone was detected once. V is TRBV6-1 and J is TRBJ2-6; TRBD1 aligns across 7 bases. The germline V gene encodes CDR1 MNHNS and CDR2 SASEGT. The ends lost 4 bases at V and 2 bases at J; junction bases unmatched: 11. The CDR3 runs to 18 residues. CDR3 in amino acids: CASSGFKGANAGANVLTF. CDR3 sequence (DNA): TGTGCCAGCAGTGGATTCAAGGGGGCGAATGCTGGGGCCAACGTCCTGACTTTC.

This clone turned up a few times. This rearrangement joins TRBV4-2 to TRBJ2-7; weak D call: TRBD2 (5 bases). Germline V gives CDR1 LGHNA, CDR2 YNFKEQ. Trimming stripped 0 bases from V and 4 bases from J, with 13 bases between. The CDR3 consists of 15 residues. The chain's CDR3 is CASSQDLAGGYEQYF. The CDR3 DNA reads TGTGCCAGCAGCCAAGATCTAGCAGGAGGATACGAGCAGTACTTC.

This clone was recorded a few times. This sequence joins TRBV2 and TRBJ1-1; D ambiguous. CDR3 length equals 13 residues. With 5 bases removed from V and 1 base from J, the gap between germline ends came to 8 bases. The V gene's germline CDR1 is SNHLY and CDR2 FYNNEI. The CDR3 DNA reads TGTGCCAGCAGTACCTTACCGAACACTGAAGCTTTCTTT. This encodes CASSTLPNTEAFF.

V and J are TRBV5-5 and TRBJ1-2, with 7 bases that match TRBD1. The CDR3 has 13 amino acids. The J segment lost 4 bases and the V segment lost 3 bases, leaving 3 bases of the junction unmatched. The germline V gene encodes CDR1 SGHKS and CDR2 YYEKEE (reference sequence). The CDR3 nucleotides are TGTGCCAGCAGCTCGACAGGGCCCTATGGCTACACCTTC. This translates into CASSSTGPYGYTF.

The chain couples TRBV29-1 to TRBJ2-2; TRBD1 aligns across 7 bases. Trimming cost V 4 bases and J 1 base; bases outside gene matches: 3. The CDR3 is 14 residues long. CDR1 is SQVTM, CDR2 ANQGSEA, per germline. DNA for the CDR3: TGCAGCGTTGTGACAGGGAGGAACACCGGGGAGCTGTTTTTT. Translated: CSVVTGRNTGELFF.

This clone turned up a few times. The chain couples TRBV19 to TRBJ2-5, with 7 bases identical to TRBD1. CDR1 and CDR2 from the germline V gene are LNHDA and SQIVND (reference sequence). Germline trimming cut 4 bases from V and 5 bases from J; bases unmatched to any gene: 10. The length of the CDR3 is 15 residues. The CDR3, as DNA: TGTGCCAGTAGTAGGACTCTCGACAGGGCCGAGACCCAGTACTTC. It encodes CASSRTLDRAETQYF. Looking up the rest from reference TRBV19 and TRBJ2-5 gives the full variable domain: DGGITQSPKYLFRKEGQNVTLSCEQNLNHDAMYWYRQDPGQGLRLIYYSQIVNDFQKGDIAEGYSVSREKKESFPLTVTSAQKNPTAFYLCASSRTLDRAETQYFGPGTRLLVL.

The V call is TRBV5-5, the J call TRBJ2-7; D might be TRBD1 (6 bases). V gave up 0 bases and J gave up 3 bases, with 13 bases separating them. This CDR3 region has 15 residues. Germline values: CDR1 SGHKS, CDR2 YYEKEE (reference sequence). Here the CDR3 reads CASSLGQAAYYEQYF. For the CDR3, the DNA is TGTGCCAGCAGCTTGGGACAGGCGGCTTACTACGAGCAGTACTTC.

V usage is TRBV28 and J usage is TRBJ2-6; either TRBD1 or TRBD2 may fit D (5 bases each). The V end lost 3 bases, the J end lost 0 bases, and 12 bases lay between the germline ends. Germline CDR1 reads MDHEN; CDR2 reads SYDVKM. This CDR3 comprises 17 residues. CDR3 coding DNA: TGTGCCAGCAGTTTTTGGGGACGTAACTCTGGGGCCAACGTCCTGACTTTC. The encoded protein is CASSFWGRNSGANVLTF.

The chain combines TRBV5-1 with TRBJ2-7; no clear D gene. Germline V CDR1 and CDR2: SGHRS, YFSETQ. This CDR3 contains 15 residues. V was pared by 0 bases and J by 0 bases, with 10 bases between. The CDR3 is CASSLDAKNSYEQYF. In DNA, the CDR3 is TGCGCCAGCAGCTTGGACGCCAAAAACTCCTACGAGCAGTACTTC.

This clone was seen more than once but under ten times. This rearrangement joins TRBV29-1 to TRBJ2-5; no firm D call. Trimming pared 5 bases from V and 2 bases from J, leaving 12 bases between. Germline assignment: CDR1 SQVTM and CDR2 ANQGSEA. This CDR3 region has 13 residues. This CDR3 is CSVTSPGQETQYF. CDR3 DNA: TGCAGCGTTACGTCCCCAGGTCAAGAGACCCAGTACTTC.

The chain has TRBV7-2 and TRBJ2-7; 12 bases agree with TRBD2. CDR1 and CDR2 from the germline V gene are SGHTA and FQGNSA. V was pared by 5 bases and J by 4 bases, with 0 bases of the junction left unmatched. The CDR3 runs 13 residues. CDR3 loop: CASSGLAGYEQYF. The DNA for the CDR3 is TGTGCCAGCAGCGGACTAGCGGGGTACGAGCAGTACTTC.

The CDR3 bases are TGTGCCAGCAGCCCGTTACAGGGGGCGGCCGAGCAGTACTTC. It translates to CASSPLQGAAEQYF. The chain uses TRBV7-2 and TRBJ2-7, with 9 bases fitting TRBD1. The germline gives CDR1 SGHTA, CDR2 FQGNSA. There are 14 residues in the CDR3. J lost 6 bases, V lost 5 bases, and 8 bases had no gene match. Combining the CDR3 with reference TRBV7-2 and TRBJ2-7 gives the whole variable domain GAGVSQSPSNKVTEKGKDVELRCDPISGHTALYWYRQSLGQGLEFLIYFQGNSAPDKSGLPSDRFSAERTGGSVSTLTIQRTQQEDSAVYLCASSPLQGAAEQYFGPGTRLTVT.